Sequencing of this T cell receptor (beta chain) was carried out in a study of molecular identifiers for immune sequencing clone quantification. MiXCR, run by TCRdb on the PCR reads, gives a single entry per CDR3 protein. The sample shows approximately 320,000 distinct CDR3 sequences, 24% of them seen only once. A remark on this clonotype: At one end the junction does not follow the germline gene, possibly because of a read error.

The sequencing input was naive CD8+ T cells from blood, with Jurkat cell RNA spiked in. Subset reported: FACS-sorted CD8+CD4-CCR7+CD45RA+ naive T cells. This clonotype was obtained from a human donor in good health. Some libraries in this study had Jurkat cell RNA spiked in.

DNA for the CDR3: TGTGTCAGCAGCTCCCCGGGGCGGCTCTTGAACACCGGGGAGCTGTTTTTT. The encoded protein is CVSSSPGRLLNTGELFF. V is TRBV7-9 and J is TRBJ2-2; D is possibly TRBD1 or TRBD2 (5 bases each). CDR1 and CDR2 (germline): SEHNR, FQNEAQ (reference sequence). CDR3 length: 17 residues.